This TCR beta chain was observed in a study of PD-L1 blockade in urothelial cancer. Study details: Beginning in about 2014, patients received atezolizumab, given as 1,200 mg intravenously every 3 weeks. Of 29 to 30 patients, some 25 were males with bladder-origin urothelial cancer. Blood analysis occurred 3 weeks (second dose) and 6 weeks after treatment start.

As to time point: pretreatment peripheral blood. The CDR3 consists of 12 residues. V gave up 6 bases and J gave up 0 bases, with 3 bases separating them. Germline V gives CDR1 ENHRY, CDR2 SYGVKD. Worth noting for this clone: Its matching antigen is unknown.

The table came from immunoSEQ multiplex PCR; TCRdb's copy has only in-frame clones and leaves some out. Counted here are about 63,000 clones, more than 80% occurring once; the ten biggest clones make up more than 5%. Findings of the study overall: It was durable-benefit patients whose tumor-associated blood clones expanded more at 3 weeks.

Material: PBMCs, obtained around atezolizumab (anti-PD-L1) treatment. The chain recombines TRBV10-3 with TRBJ1-3; the D is unclear. The clonotype was recovered from a man between 65 and 80 years old with urothelial cancer. This CDR3 is CAIRSSGNTIYF. DNA of the CDR3: TGTGCCATCAGGAGCTCTGGAAACACCATATATTTT.